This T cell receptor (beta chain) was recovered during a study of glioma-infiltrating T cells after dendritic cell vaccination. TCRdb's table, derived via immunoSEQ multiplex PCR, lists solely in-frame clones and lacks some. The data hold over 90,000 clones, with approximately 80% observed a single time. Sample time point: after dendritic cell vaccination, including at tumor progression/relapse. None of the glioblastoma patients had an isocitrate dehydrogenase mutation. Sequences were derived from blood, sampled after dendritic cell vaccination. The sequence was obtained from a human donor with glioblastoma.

CDR3 sequence: CASNPTGGNNYGYTF. In DNA form, the CDR3 reads TGTGCCAGCAACCCGACAGGGGGGAACAACTATGGCTACACCTTC. V is TRBV2 and J is TRBJ1-2; 9 bases map to TRBD1. The CDR3 runs to 15 residues. Germline values: CDR1 SNHLY, CDR2 FYNNEI. V lost 7 bases, J lost 2 bases, and 8 bases stayed unmatched.